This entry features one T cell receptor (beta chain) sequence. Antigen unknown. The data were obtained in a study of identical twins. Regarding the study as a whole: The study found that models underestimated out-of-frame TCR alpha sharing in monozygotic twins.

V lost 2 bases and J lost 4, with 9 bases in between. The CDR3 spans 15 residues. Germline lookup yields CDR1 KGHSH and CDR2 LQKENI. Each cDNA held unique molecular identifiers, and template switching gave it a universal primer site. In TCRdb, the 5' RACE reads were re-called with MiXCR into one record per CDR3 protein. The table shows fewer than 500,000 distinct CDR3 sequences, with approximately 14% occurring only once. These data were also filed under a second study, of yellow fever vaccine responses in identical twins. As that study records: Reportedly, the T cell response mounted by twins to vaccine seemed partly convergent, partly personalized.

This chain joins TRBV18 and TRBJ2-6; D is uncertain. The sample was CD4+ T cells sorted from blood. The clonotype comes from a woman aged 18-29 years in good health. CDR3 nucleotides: TGTGCCAGCTCACCAGGGATAGGCGGGGCCAACGTCCTGACTTTC. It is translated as CASSPGIGGANVLTF.